This T cell receptor (beta chain) was sequenced in a study of T cell repertoires in cytomegalovirus infection (dated by TCRdb to between 2018 and 2020). Turning to the overall study: The peptide stimulations were aimed at well-studied HLA-B-restricted epitopes as well as recently identified HLA-C-restricted CMV epitopes, whose presentation resists viral immunomodulation. Donor HLA type was relevant to the analysis, because carriage of CMV infection together with the matching HLA type was indicated by public TCR beta signatures.

The treatment or condition label here, explained by the study, means: in vitro stimulation with specific CMV peptide epitopes to enrich CMV-specific T cells. V lost 0 bases and J lost 3 bases; the stretch between them is 6 bases long. The CDR1 and CDR2 encoded by the germline V gene are SGHDN and FVKESK. From cysteine to phenylalanine, the CDR3 is 14 amino acids long. The CDR3 DNA has 42 bases and is translated from base 1. Beyond this particular receptor, the publication reports: The ex vivo response was dominated by HLA-C-restricted CMV-specific TCR beta clonotypes, which also provided the single most frequent clonotype in two of eight donors. Carriers of CMV infection plus the relevant HLA type were discriminated by the cumulative frequency of public TCR beta family members in the study cohort and in an independent roughly 320-donor cohort.

As regards this clonotype: Its antigen remains unidentified. It has no much larger one-base neighbor in the sample; base qualities were not kept.

Sequenced on an Illumina HiSeq 1500. Using fastp trimming at Q25 and MiXCR clonotype assembly, TCRdb reanalyzed the public sequencing data and kept in-frame beta chains. When rows share a CDR3 protein, they turn into one entry using the most common DNA and genes. This sample lists about 130,000 distinct CDR3 sequences; more than 30% were detected once. About 52% of the sample is taken by the ten largest. The chain links TRBV14 with TRBJ2-1; no D gene is confidently identified. The sequence came from a human donor in good health (CMV status not recorded). Some clones in this sample may be carry-over from other donors' samples. Sequenced here: CD8+ T cells from cultured PBMCs, sampled from culture after CMV antigen stimulation. In nucleotide form, the sequence is TGTGCCAGCAGCCAAGACTTCTACTACAATGAGCAGTTCTTC. This encodes CASSQDFYYNEQFF.